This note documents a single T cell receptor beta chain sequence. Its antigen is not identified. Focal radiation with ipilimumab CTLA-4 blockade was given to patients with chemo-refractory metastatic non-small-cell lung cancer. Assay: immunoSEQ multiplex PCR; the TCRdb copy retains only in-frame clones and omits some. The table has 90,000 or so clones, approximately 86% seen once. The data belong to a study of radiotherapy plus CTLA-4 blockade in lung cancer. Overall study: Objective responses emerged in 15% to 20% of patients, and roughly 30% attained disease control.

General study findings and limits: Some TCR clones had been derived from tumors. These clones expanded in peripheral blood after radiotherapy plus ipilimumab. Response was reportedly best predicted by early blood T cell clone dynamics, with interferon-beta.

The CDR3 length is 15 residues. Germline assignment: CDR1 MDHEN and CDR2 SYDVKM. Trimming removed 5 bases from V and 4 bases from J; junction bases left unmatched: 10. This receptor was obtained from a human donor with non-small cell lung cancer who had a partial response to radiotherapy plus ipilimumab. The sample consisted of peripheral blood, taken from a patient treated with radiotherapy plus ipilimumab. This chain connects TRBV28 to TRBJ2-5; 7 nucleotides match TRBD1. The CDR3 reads CASSPDRVSGETQYF. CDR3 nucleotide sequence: TGTGCCAGCAGTCCTGACAGGGTGTCTGGAGAGACCCAGTACTTC.